These 22 T cell receptor beta chains share one sample of origin, sequenced in a study of regulatory and conventional T cells in RAG deficiency. Regulatory T cells were sorted from blood as CD4+ CD25-high CD127-low cells. Clones were read by immunoSEQ multiplex PCR, and TCRdb kept only the in-frame ones, dropping some. Counted here are tens of thousands of clones, over 80% occurring once; the ten biggest clones make up roughly 0.83%. These records were also assigned to another study, of regulatory T cells. That report adds: The PCR used 52 TRBV and 13 TRBJ primers.

The material sequenced was Tregs sorted from blood. All receptors derive from a human donor in good health.

The chain employs TRBV5-1 and TRBJ1-2, with D possibly TRBD1 on 6 matching bases. Germline CDR1 SGHRS, CDR2 YFSETQ. The CDR3 covers 14 residues. V was pared by 4 bases and J by 1 base, with 11 bases between. CDR3 coding DNA: TGCGCCAGCAGCGCAAGGGGGTTTAACTATGGCTACACCTTC. It encodes CASSARGFNYGYTF.

V gene TRBV5-5 combines with J gene TRBJ1-2, with D possibly matching TRBD1 (5 bases). The V and J ends lost 2 bases and 5 bases respectively, with 13 bases between them. CDR3 length: 14 residues. Germline V lookup: CDR1 SGHKS, CDR2 YYEKEE (reference sequence). The DNA for the CDR3 is TGTGCCAGCAGCTTTCTAAATTGGGGGTATGGCTACACCTTC. Translated, it gives CASSFLNWGYGYTF. The whole variable domain, remainder taken from reference TRBV5-5 and TRBJ1-2, is DAGVTQSPTHLIKTRGQQVTLRCSPISGHKSVSWYQQVLGQGPQFIFQYYEKEERGRGNFPDRFSARQFPNYSSELNVNALLLGDSALYLCASSFLNWGYGYTFGSGTRLTVV.

This clone came up once. The chain is built from TRBV18 and TRBJ1-3; perhaps TRBD1 as D (5 bases). This CDR3 spans 16 amino acids. The germline CDR1 and CDR2 sequences are KGHSH and LQKENI. The V and J ends lost 3 bases and 0 bases respectively, with 12 bases between them. The CDR3 nucleotides read TGTGCCAGCTCACCCAATTCAGGGTCCTCTGGAAACACCATATATTTT. It yields the protein CASSPNSGSSGNTIYF.

V usage is TRBV5-7 and J usage is TRBJ1-5; D is unclear. TRBV5-7 is an ORF, and what it does is uncertain. The length of the CDR3 is 18 residues. V lost 6 bases and J 2 bases, leaving 24 bases between the germline ends. The CDR3: CASTSKKQEARGNQPQHF. The DNA for the CDR3 is TGTGCCAGCACGTCAAAAAAACAAGAGGCTAGGGGCAATCAGCCCCAGCATTTT.

The J gene is TRBJ2-7, the V gene TRBV5-1, with TRBD1 matching 8 bases. Trimming cost V 0 bases and J 4 bases; bases outside gene matches: 6. In germline, CDR1 is SGHRS, CDR2 YFSETQ. The CDR3 consists of 15 residues. CDR3 DNA: TGCGCCAGCAGCTTGGAGGGGACAGGAGGGTACGAGCAGTACTTC. Translation: CASSLEGTGGYEQYF.

The V call is TRBV15, the J call TRBJ1-1; 8 positions match TRBD1. In germline, CDR1 is LNHNV, CDR2 YYDKDF (reference sequence). The V and J ends lost 7 bases and 6 bases, in that order; junction bases with no gene match: 10. The CDR3 has 14 residues. The CDR3 here is CATILDRDSAEAFF. For the CDR3, the DNA is TGTGCCACCATCCTGGACAGGGATAGCGCTGAAGCTTTCTTT.

V and J are TRBV9 and TRBJ2-1; D gene unclear. The V end was cut by 2 bases, the J end by 6 bases, with 9 bases between. This CDR3 region has 13 residues. The germline gives CDR1 SGDLS, CDR2 YYNGEE. CDR3 region: CASSVSPFNEQFF. The CDR3 nucleotides read TGTGCCAGCAGCGTGTCGCCCTTCAATGAGCAGTTCTTC. Based on the CDR3 plus reference TRBV9 and TRBJ2-1, the full variable domain is DSGVTQTPKHLITATGQRVTLRCSPRSGDLSVYWYQQSLDQGLQFLIQYYNGEERAKGNILERFSAQQFPDLHSELNLSSLELGDSALYFCASSVSPFNEQFFGPGTRLTVL.

V is TRBV13 and J is TRBJ2-1, with TRBD2 matching 9 bases. With 3 bases clipped from V and 5 bases from J, the junction kept 5 bases outside the gene matches. CDR3 length: 15 amino acids. From germline, CDR1 is PRHDT and CDR2 FYEKMQ (reference sequence). Here the CDR3 reads CASSFPQRGDNEQFF. The CDR3 nucleotides are TGTGCCAGCAGCTTCCCCCAGCGGGGGGACAATGAGCAGTTCTTC.

The V gene is TRBV2, the J gene TRBJ1-3; the D is unclear. Germline V gives CDR1 SNHLY, CDR2 FYNNEI. The CDR3 spans 15 residues. Trimming took 6 bases from V and 2 from J, leaving 14 bases between them. CDR3 nucleotides: TGTGCCAGCAGAGAGCAAGACATACCTGGAAACACCATATATTTT. As protein: CASREQDIPGNTIYF.

The chain links TRBV6-1 to TRBJ2-1, with 9 positions matching TRBD2. CDR1 and CDR2 (germline): MNHNS, SASEGT. J gave up 4 bases and V 4 bases, and 8 bases lay outside the gene matches. This CDR3 is built from 16 residues. CDR3 in amino acids: CASSGAHAGGYNEQFF. In DNA form, the CDR3 reads TGTGCCAGCAGTGGGGCCCACGCGGGGGGGTACAATGAGCAGTTCTTC.

V gene TRBV7-8 combines with J gene TRBJ2-3, with TRBD1 as a possible D gene (6 bases). The ends were cut back, 2 bases at V and 10 bases at J, with 10 bases in the middle. The CDR3 runs to 12 residues. In germline, CDR1 is SGHVS, CDR2 FQNEAQ. The CDR3, as DNA: TGTGCCAGCAGCTTATGGGGACAATCGCAGTATTTT. This sequence encodes CASSLWGQSQYF.

The V gene is TRBV2, the J gene TRBJ1-5; D is unclear. Germline V gene lookup returns CDR1 SNHLY and CDR2 FYNNEI. Trimming pared 7 bases from V and 6 bases from J, leaving 13 bases between. This CDR3 has 13 amino acids. The CDR3, as DNA: TGTGCCAGCACTGGGGAGTGGGCTCAGCCCCAGCATTTT. Translated: CASTGEWAQPQHF.

This clone was found a few times. The rearrangement links TRBV20-1 to TRBJ2-3; D gene unclear. The CDR3 runs 11 residues. From germline, CDR1 is DFQATT and CDR2 SNEGSKA (reference sequence). With 7 bases removed from V and 2 bases from J, the gap between germline ends came to 7 bases. The CDR3 region has the DNA TGCAGTGTCCTTTTCACAGATACGCAGTATTTT. Translated, it gives CSVLFTDTQYF.

This chain connects TRBV29-1 to TRBJ1-5; D not resolved. Trimming took off 5 bases at V and 0 bases at J, with 11 bases between the two ends. The CDR3 covers 14 residues. Germline V gives CDR1 SQVTM, CDR2 ANQGSEA. The CDR3 sequence is CSVLWEHSNQPQHF. As DNA, the CDR3 is TGCAGCGTTCTTTGGGAGCATAGCAATCAGCCCCAGCATTTT.

The V gene is TRBV6-5, the J gene TRBJ1-3; 7 nucleotides align to TRBD1. J lost 4 bases, V lost 5 bases, and 2 bases had no gene match. The germline gives CDR1 MNHEY, CDR2 SVGAGI. The CDR3 is 13 amino acids. CDR3 nucleotides: TGTGCCAGCAGTACAGGGGCAGGAAACACCATATATTTT. Translation gives CASSTGAGNTIYF.

CDR3 in amino acids: CASSLHLVETQYF. In DNA, the CDR3 is TGTGCCAGCAGTCTACACCTCGTGGAGACCCAGTACTTC. This chain connects TRBV7-6 to TRBJ2-5; D is ambiguous. The CDR3 runs to 13 residues. The V and J ends lost 6 bases and 5 bases respectively, with 13 bases between them. The germline V gene encodes CDR1 SGHVS and CDR2 FNYEAQ.

The V and J genes are TRBV6-6 and TRBJ2-7; the D gene is possibly TRBD2 (7 bases). CDR3 length: 13 residues. Trimming shortened V by 6 bases and J by 0 bases, and 9 bases separated the two germline ends. The germline V gene has CDR1 MNHNY and CDR2 SVGAGI (reference sequence). The chain's CDR3 is CASRGGASYEQYF. The CDR3, as DNA: TGTGCCAGCAGGGGGGGGGCCTCCTACGAGCAGTACTTC.

The chain employs TRBV18 and TRBJ1-2; D is possibly TRBD1 (6 bases). This CDR3 is 16 amino acids long. The V gene lost 0 bases and the J gene lost 4 bases, with 15 bases spanning the gap. Germline values: CDR1 KGHSH, CDR2 LQKENI. This CDR3 is CASSPPARGRTYGYTF. CDR3 DNA: TGTGCCAGCTCACCACCGGCCCGGGGGCGCACCTATGGCTACACCTTC. The full variable domain, in which reference TRBV18 and TRBJ1-2 provide the parts outside the CDR3, is NAGVMQNPRHLVRRRGQEARLRCSPMKGHSHVYWYRQLPEEGLKFMVYLQKENIIDESGMPKERFSAEFPKEGPSILRIQQVVRGDSAAYFCASSPPARGRTYGYTFGSGTRLTVV.

This chain uses TRBV5-4 with TRBJ2-3; D is unclear. Looked up from germline, CDR1 is SGHNT and CDR2 is YYREEE (reference sequence). This CDR3 is built from 14 residues. V dropped 1 base and J dropped 11 bases, with 17 bases sitting between them. In nucleotides, the CDR3 is TGTGCCAGCAGCTTGAATGGTGCGGATATGAAGCAGTATTTT. Its protein product is CASSLNGADMKQYF. Filled out from reference TRBV5-4 and TRBJ2-3, the complete variable domain reads ETGVTQSPTHLIKTRGQQVTLRCSSQSGHNTVSWYQQALGQGPQFIFQYYREEENGRGNFPPRFSGLQFPNYSSELNVNALELDDSALYLCASSLNGADMKQYFGPGTRLTVL.

V is TRBV28 and J is TRBJ1-2; D may be TRBD1 (5 bases). V dropped 10 bases and J dropped 4 bases, with 16 bases sitting between them. The V gene's germline CDR1 is MDHEN and CDR2 SYDVKM. The length of the CDR3 is 13 residues. The CDR3, as DNA: TGTGCCATCAAAAGACAAGGGGTCTATGGCTACACCTTC. This encodes CAIKRQGVYGYTF.

This clone was detected only once. The chain employs TRBV5-1 and TRBJ2-7; TRBD1 matches at 7 bases. This CDR3 region has 16 residues. Germline V CDR1 and CDR2: SGHRS, YFSETQ. Trimming at V came to 0 bases and at J to 1 base, leaving 7 bases not matched to a gene. The CDR3 sequence: CASSLVRDSPSYEQYF. The CDR3 DNA is TGCGCCAGCAGCTTGGTAAGGGACAGCCCTTCCTACGAGCAGTACTTC.

This chain connects TRBV7-2 to TRBJ2-2, with D possibly matching TRBD1 (6 bases). Germline values: CDR1 SGHTA, CDR2 FQGNSA. CDR3 size: 13 residues. V dropped 5 bases and J dropped 7 bases, with 11 bases sitting between them. The chain's CDR3 is CASSPGEVGELFF. CDR3 DNA sequence: TGTGCCAGCAGCCCAGGGGAAGTCGGGGAGCTGTTTTTT.